The 21 T cell receptor beta chains presented below share a single source sample, sequenced in a study of blood T cell repertoires in COVID-19 (TCRdb year 2020). The library was made by the immunoSEQ multiplex PCR assay. TCRdb took over this immuneACCESS table, retaining in-frame rearrangements with V and J assigned. Such tables are incomplete; in checked studies, under half of the missing clones stem from an unresolved V gene, and the remainder is unexplained. For this sample the table gives about 200,000 clones, of which more than 70% were detected only once. The ten largest account for less than 5.5% of the sample. Specimen: peripheral blood. The receptors were sampled from a human donor in a cohort sampled during active COVID-19.

The chain employs TRBV19 and TRBJ2-1, with TRBD2 as a possible D gene (6 bases). This CDR3 region has 16 residues. Germline loops: CDR1 LNHDA, CDR2 SQIVND (reference sequence). V was pared by 5 bases and J by 0 bases, with 14 bases between. CDR3 nucleotide sequence: TGTGCCAGTAGTGTATCCCTCGGGAGCTCCTACAATGAGCAGTTCTTC. Translating it yields CASSVSLGSSYNEQFF. The entire variable domain, with the rest obtained from reference TRBV19 and TRBJ2-1, is as follows: DGGITQSPKYLFRKEGQNVTLSCEQNLNHDAMYWYRQDPGQGLRLIYYSQIVNDFQKGDIAEGYSVSREKKESFPLTVTSAQKNPTAFYLCASSVSLGSSYNEQFFGPGTRLTVL.

This chain joins TRBV29-1 and TRBJ2-3; TRBD2 aligns across 8 bases. Germline CDR1 is SQVTM and CDR2 is ANQGSEA. V was clipped by 7 bases and J by 2 bases; unmatched bases: 5. The CDR3 loop spans 13 amino acids. In DNA, the CDR3 is TGCAGCGCATGGACTAGCCCCACAGATACGCAGTATTTT. This gives the protein CSAWTSPTDTQYF.

This chain joins TRBV18 and TRBJ2-5; weak D call: TRBD2 (5 bases). Per germline, CDR1 KGHSH and CDR2 LQKENI. CDR3 length: 13 amino acids. V was cut by 1 base and J by 5 bases, with 8 bases left in between. CDR3 coding DNA: TGTGCCAGCTCACCACGAAGAGGGGAGACCCAGTACTTC. It encodes CASSPRRGETQYF.

In DNA, the CDR3 is TGTGCCAGCAGCTCCGAGGGGGATTGGGGCGAGCAGTACTTC. Residues: CASSSEGDWGEQYF. The chain carries TRBV11-2 and TRBJ2-7, with D possibly TRBD1 on 6 matching bases. The V and J ends lost 4 bases and 6 bases respectively, with 16 bases between them. This CDR3 has 14 residues. Germline CDR1 and CDR2: SGHAT and FQNNGV.

The chain joins TRBV5-1 to TRBJ2-2, with a tentative D call TRBD2 (5 bases). V lost 4 bases and J lost 7, with 20 bases in between. This CDR3 has 16 amino acids. Germline CDR1 is SGHRS and CDR2 is YFSETQ. DNA of the CDR3: TGCGCCAGCAGCCAAGCCCCGGGTGACGAGGGCGGGGAGCTGTTTTTT. It codes for CASSQAPGDEGGELFF.

This clone was seen only a few times. This sequence joins TRBV7-6 and TRBJ2-2; no clear D gene. V lost 5 bases and J 2 bases, leaving 6 bases between the germline ends. Germline CDR1 and CDR2: SGHVS and FNYEAQ. The CDR3 runs to 13 residues. The CDR3 sequence: CASSRGNTGELFF. In DNA, the CDR3 is TGTGCCAGCAGCCGCGGAAACACCGGGGAGCTGTTTTTT. The variable domain in full, completed from reference TRBV7-6 and TRBJ2-2, reads GAGVSQSPRYKVTKRGQDVALRCDPISGHVSLYWYRQALGQGPEFLTYFNYEAQQDKSGLPNDRFSAERPEGSISTLTIQRTEQRDSAMYRCASSRGNTGELFFGEGSRLTVL.

This clone was observed a few times. The CDR3 sequence is CASSLPGTNDQPQHF. CDR3 nucleotides: TGTGCCAGCAGCCTTCCCGGGACAAATGATCAGCCCCAGCATTTT. V usage is TRBV2 and J usage is TRBJ1-5; TRBD1 might be the D (6 bases). V was clipped by 6 bases and J by 5 bases, with 17 bases between them. The CDR3 is 15 residues long. Looked up from germline, CDR1 is SNHLY and CDR2 is FYNNEI. Looking up the rest from reference TRBV2 and TRBJ1-5 gives the full variable domain: EPEVTQTPSHQVTQMGQEVILRCVPISNHLYFYWYRQILGQKVEFLVSFYNNEISEKSEIFDDQFSVERPDGSNFTLKIRSTKLEDSAMYFCASSLPGTNDQPQHFGDGTRLSIL.

This clone was detected a few times. The chain is built from TRBV5-4 and TRBJ2-7; 7 bases line up with TRBD1. V shed 2 bases and J 6 bases; nucleotides not matched to a gene: 8. The CDR3 length is 14 residues. CDR1 SGHNT and CDR2 YYREEE come from the germline V gene (reference sequence). The CDR3 spells CASSFAGTVGEQYF. CDR3 nucleotides: TGTGCCAGCAGCTTTGCCGGGACAGTTGGCGAGCAGTACTTC.

The chain joins TRBV19 to TRBJ2-7; D is perhaps TRBD1 (6 bases). V was shortened by 9 bases and J by 3 bases, with 21 bases between the two germline ends. This CDR3 spans 15 amino acids. From germline, CDR1 is LNHDA and CDR2 SQIVND (reference sequence). The CDR3 region has the DNA TGTGCCAGAAGACCCCAGGGGAGTAATTGCTACGAGCAGTACTTC. Its translation is CARRPQGSNCYEQYF.

This chain links TRBV4-3 with TRBJ2-5; D call uncertain. Trimming pared 0 bases from V and 1 base from J, leaving 9 bases between. Germline lookup yields CDR1 LGHNA and CDR2 YSLEER. The CDR3 sequence is 15 residues long. The CDR3 loop is CASSQDYIPQETQYF. Here the CDR3 DNA reads TGCGCCAGCAGCCAAGATTATATTCCCCAAGAGACCCAGTACTTC.

This clone was detected once. The CDR3, as DNA: TGCGCCAGCAGCTTCTTACCCGAGAGCTCCTACGAGCAGTACTTC. Translating gives CASSFLPESSYEQYF. This chain uses TRBV5-1 with TRBJ2-7; D is unresolved. The CDR3 is made up of 15 amino acids. Deletions cut 2 bases from V and 0 bases from J, with 12 bases between. The germline V gene encodes CDR1 SGHRS and CDR2 YFSETQ.

This chain links TRBV25-1 with TRBJ1-2, with TRBD1 matching 7 bases. V shed 3 bases and J 4 bases; nucleotides not matched to a gene: 11. Germline assignment: CDR1 MGHDK and CDR2 SYGVNS. This CDR3 is 16 amino acids long. The CDR3 DNA follows: TGTGCCAGCAGTGATAGGAGGGGGCTTTCCACCTATGGCTACACCTTC. Amino acid sequence: CASSDRRGLSTYGYTF.

The chain joins TRBV27 to TRBJ2-7; the match to TRBD1 covers 10 bases. The trim removed 0 bases at V and 3 bases at J, leaving 2 bases unmatched. Germline CDR1 is MNHEY and CDR2 is SMNVEV (reference sequence). The CDR3 length is 15 residues. The CDR3 region has the DNA TGTGCCAGCAGTTTATCGACAGGGGGCGGCTACGAGCAGTACTTC. Translating it yields CASSLSTGGGYEQYF.

This chain joins TRBV6-1 and TRBJ2-1, with D perhaps matching TRBD2 (6 bases). Germline V gene sequence: CDR1 MNHNS, CDR2 SASEGT. The CDR3 sequence is 13 residues long. Trimming left V 3 bases short and J 9 bases short, with 12 bases between. CDR3 nucleotides: TGTGCCAGCAGTGAGACTAGTCCCGCTGAGCAGTTCTTC. Its translation is CASSETSPAEQFF.

The V call is TRBV5-1, the J call TRBJ2-2, with TRBD2 matching over 7 bases. The CDR3 has 17 amino acids. Trimming cost V 3 bases and J 3 bases; bases outside gene matches: 11. CDR1 is SGHRS, CDR2 YFSETQ, per germline. CDR3 nucleotide sequence: TGCGCCAGCAGCTCCCCGGCAAGCGGGGTGTACACCGGGGAGCTGTTTTTT. Its translation is CASSSPASGVYTGELFF.

The chain has TRBV7-2 and TRBJ1-1; TRBD1 matches at 8 bases. CDR1 and CDR2 from the germline V gene are SGHTA and FQGNSA. V shed 3 bases and J 1 base; nucleotides not matched to a gene: 4. The CDR3 has 15 amino acids. This CDR3 reads CASSFPGTGNTEAFF. The CDR3 nucleotides read TGTGCCAGCAGCTTCCCCGGGACAGGGAACACTGAAGCTTTCTTT.

For the CDR3, the DNA is TGTGCCAGCAGTTACCCCCCTACCGGGACAGGGTTTTACGAGCAGTACTTC. Protein product: CASSYPPTGTGFYEQYF. V gene TRBV6-2 or TRBV6-3 combines with J gene TRBJ2-7, with 9 positions matching TRBD1. V lost 2 bases and J lost 4; bases outside the gene matches: 12. The germline CDR1 and CDR2 sequences are MNHEY and SVGEGT. The CDR3 is 17 amino acids.

The CDR3 nucleotides read TGCGCCAGCAGCTGGGCAGTCCAAGAGACCCAGTACTTC. Translating it yields CASSWAVQETQYF. The chain uses TRBV5-1 and TRBJ2-5; D remains unclear. The ends were cut back, 3 bases at V and 1 base at J, with 7 bases in the middle. The CDR3 is 13 residues long. Germline V gives CDR1 SGHRS, CDR2 YFSETQ.

The CDR3 sequence: CASSPRGTGNTGELFF. The CDR3 DNA is TGTGCCAGCTCACCAAGAGGGACAGGGAACACCGGGGAGCTGTTTTTT. The V call is TRBV18, the J call TRBJ2-2, with 8 bases that match TRBD1. CDR1 KGHSH and CDR2 LQKENI come from the germline V gene. J was trimmed by 1 base and V by 2 bases; bases with no gene match: 3. The CDR3 is 16 amino acids.

The CDR3 DNA sequence: TGTGCCAGCAGCCACCTGGGACAGAACTACGAGCAGTACTTC. It specifies CASSHLGQNYEQYF. The rearrangement joins TRBV5-8 to TRBJ2-7, with 7 bases aligning to TRBD1. CDR3 length: 14 residues. CDR1 and CDR2 from the germline V gene are SGHTS and YDEGEE. With V trimmed by 4 bases and J by 3 bases, 7 bases remained unmatched.

V gene TRBV6-6 combines with J gene TRBJ2-3; perhaps TRBD2 as D (6 bases). This CDR3 is built from 16 residues. With 8 bases removed from V and 2 bases from J, the gap between germline ends came to 20 bases. Looked up from germline, CDR1 is MNHNY and CDR2 is SVGAGI (reference sequence). CDR3 nucleotides: TGTGCCAGCGCGGTCGGGACTCCCTTCCTCACAGATACGCAGTATTTT. It yields the protein CASAVGTPFLTDTQYF.